Listed below are T cell receptor beta chains from one sample, sequenced in a study of post-analysis software for immune sequencing data. TCRdb re-analysed the PCR reads in MiXCR, keeping a single row per CDR3 protein. The sample yields a few hundred thousand distinct CDR3 sequences, roughly 38% seen once. The material sequenced was blood. The receptors originated from a girl under 18 with multiple sclerosis. Both conserved end residues are part of each CDR3. Each record gives: V gene, clone size, D gene, J gene, CDR3 DNA, CDR3 protein. The D gene is left open where the match is weak. Not all rows give a size; the values are once, few, many and, for expanded clones, a class.

TRBV29-1,many,NA,TRBJ2-6,TGCAGCGTTACCAAGGGGGCCAACGTCCTGACTTTC,CSVTKGANVLTF
TRBV5-1,NA,TRBD2,TRBJ2-1,TGCGCCAGCAGCTTGGTTCAGGGAGGGAATGAGCAGTTCTTC,CASSLVQGGNEQFF
TRBV29-1,NA,TRBD2,TRBJ2-7,TGCAGCGTTGTCAGGACTAGTAACGAGCAGTACTTC,CSVVRTSNEQYF
TRBV3-1,NA,TRBD1,TRBJ1-6,TGTGCCAGCAGCCAAAGAGGACAGGGGGCTTCACCCCTCCACTTT,CASSQRGQGASPLHF
TRBV7-2,few,TRBD2,TRBJ2-3,TGTGCCAGCAGCTTAGCGCCTAGCGGGGGGGGAAGCACAGATACGCAGTATTTT,CASSLAPSGGGSTDTQYF
TRBV7-3,many,NA,TRBJ2-5,TGTGCCAGCAGCTTAACGGGCACCCTACCCGGAGAGACCCAGTACTTC,CASSLTGTLPGETQYF
TRBV12-3/TRBV12-4,few,NA,TRBJ2-7,TGTGCCAGCAGTTTGAACGGGGGCTCATCTTATGAGCAGTACTTC,CASSLNGGSSYEQYF
TRBV11-3,NA,NA,TRBJ2-5,TGTGCCAGCAGCTTATTCGGAGGGTCGGATGAGCAGTACTTC,CASSLFGGSDEQYF
TRBV12-3/TRBV12-4,few,NA,TRBJ1-6,TGTGCCAGCAGTTTGGCCAGTAATTCACCCCTCCACTTT,CASSLASNSPLHF
TRBV6-5,few,NA,TRBJ2-7,TGTGCCAGCAGTTACTCGAGGAACGAGCAGTACTTC,CASSYSRNEQYF
TRBV11-2,NA,NA,TRBJ1-2,TGTGCCAGCAGCTTAGATGGAGGGGGGCACTTCTATGGCTACACCTTC,CASSLDGGGHFYGYTF
TRBV6-5,NA,NA,TRBJ1-6,TGTGCCAGCAGTTACTTGGTAGGGCGCGATTCACCCCTCCACTTT,CASSYLVGRDSPLHF
TRBV28,NA,TRBD2,TRBJ2-5,TGTGCCAGCACGGCGGGGGAAGAGACCCAGTACTTC,CASTAGEETQYF
TRBV6-5,NA,TRBD2,TRBJ2-4,TGTGCCAGCAGTCCCGACGGGGGGGCCAAAAACATTCAGTACTTC,CASSPDGGAKNIQYF
TRBV7-6,NA,NA,TRBJ1-1,TGTGCCAGCAGCTCCCCCGGTCGGAACACTGAAGCTTTCTTT,CASSSPGRNTEAFF
TRBV5-4,NA,NA,TRBJ2-3,TGTGCCAGCGGCTCGCGGGACACAGATACGCAGTATTTT,CASGSRDTDTQYF
TRBV5-4,NA,NA,TRBJ1-2,TGTGCCAGCAGCTTGGGAGGAAAGCTAAAGAAAGGGGACTATGGCTACACCTTC,CASSLGGKLKKGDYGYTF
TRBV29-1,NA,NA,TRBJ2-7,TGCAGCGTTGAAGACAATGCAGGGTCCTACGAGCAGTACTTC,CSVEDNAGSYEQYF
TRBV6-6,NA,NA,TRBJ1-1,TGTGCCAGCAGTTACGCCGACAGACGCGAAGCTTTCTTT,CASSYADRREAFF
TRBV28,few,NA,TRBJ1-1,TGTGCCAGCAGTTTTCCGGGGAACACTGAAGCTTTCTTT,CASSFPGNTEAFF
TRBV7-2,NA,NA,TRBJ1-6,TGTGCCAGCAGCTTAGGCAGTCAGGCGGGTTCACCCCTCCACTTT,CASSLGSQAGSPLHF
TRBV4-1,once,NA,TRBJ1-5,TGCGCCAGCAGCCAGGTTGGTGGTAGCAATCAGCCCCAGCATTTT,CASSQVGGSNQPQHF
TRBV12-3/TRBV12-4,few,NA,TRBJ2-5,TGTGCCAGCAGTTCCAGGGGTTCAGAGACCCAGTACTTC,CASSSRGSETQYF
TRBV2,NA,NA,TRBJ2-7,TGTGCCAGCAGTGAGGTAGGATCCTACGAGCAGTACTTC,CASSEVGSYEQYF
TRBV25-1,few,NA,TRBJ1-2,TGTGCCAGCAGTGGGGGTCTGGCGGGCTATGGCTACACCTTC,CASSGGLAGYGYTF
TRBV29-1,once,NA,TRBJ2-3,TGCAGCTCGATTCGGGAGCTACCAGATACGCAGTATTTT,CSSIRELPDTQYF
TRBV3-1,NA,NA,TRBJ2-7,TGTGCCAGCATCCTTTTCTTCAGGGAGTACGAGCAGTACTTC,CASILFFREYEQYF
TRBV4-2,few,NA,TRBJ2-5,TGTGCCAGCAGCCCTAAACGAGGAAAAGAGACCCAGTACTTC,CASSPKRGKETQYF
TRBV6-2/TRBV6-3,NA,NA,TRBJ1-5,TGTGCCAGCAGTCACCAGAATCAGCCCCAGCATTTT,CASSHQNQPQHF
TRBV3-1,NA,NA,TRBJ1-1,TGTGCCAGCAGCCAAGATGTAAGGGGATGGGGGACTGAAGCTTTCTTT,CASSQDVRGWGTEAFF
TRBV7-2,few,NA,TRBJ2-7,TGTGCCAGCAGCCCAACCCGGGGCTCTTCCTACGAGCAGTACTTC,CASSPTRGSSYEQYF
TRBV3-1,NA,TRBD2,TRBJ2-2,TGTGCCAGCAGCCAACTAGCGGGGAACACCGGGGAGCTGTTTTTT,CASSQLAGNTGELFF
TRBV15,few,NA,TRBJ2-5,TGTGCCACCAGCAGAGATAGAGAGGTCAGGACCCAGTACTTC,CATSRDREVRTQYF
TRBV10-3,once,NA,TRBJ2-3,TGTGCCATCAGTGAGGGAGCCAGTGCAGATACGCAGTATTTT,CAISEGASADTQYF
TRBV20-1,NA,NA,TRBJ2-7,TGCAGTGCTAGAGAGGAGGGGTACGAGCAGTACTTC,CSAREEGYEQYF
TRBV10-3,few,TRBD2,TRBJ2-5,TGTGCCATCAGTGGGGGACTAGCGGGGATCTACCAAGAGACCCAGTACTTC,CAISGGLAGIYQETQYF
TRBV12-3/TRBV12-4,NA,NA,TRBJ1-1,TGTGCCAGCAGCCCGGGTCCAGCGGACACTGAAGCTTTCTTT,CASSPGPADTEAFF
TRBV12-3/TRBV12-4,NA,NA,TRBJ2-3,TGTGCCAGCAGTTTTGTTGGGCGGGTAAGAACAGATACGCAGTATTTT,CASSFVGRVRTDTQYF
TRBV20-1,NA,TRBD1,TRBJ2-4,TGCAGTGCTAGAGGCCAATGGACAGGGGGCGAAGCCAAAAACATTCAGTACTTC,CSARGQWTGGEAKNIQYF
TRBV7-3,NA,TRBD2,TRBJ2-7,TGTGCCAGCAGCTTAGTAGCGGGGGCCTACGAGCAGTACTTC,CASSLVAGAYEQYF
TRBV4-1,NA,TRBD1,TRBJ2-5,TGCGCCAGCAGCCAGTCCGGGACAGTCCTACAAGAGACCCAGTACTTC,CASSQSGTVLQETQYF
TRBV6-2/TRBV6-3,NA,NA,TRBJ2-7,TGTGCCAGCCTCGGGGTAAGCGGGGAGCAGTACTTC,CASLGVSGEQYF
TRBV7-2,NA,NA,TRBJ1-1,TGTGCCAGCAGCTTAGATTCCGAGAACACTGAAGCTTTCTTT,CASSLDSENTEAFF
TRBV5-5,NA,NA,TRBJ2-1,TGTGCCAGCAGCTTGGAAGACTGGTTCAATGAGCAGTTCTTC,CASSLEDWFNEQFF
TRBV18,NA,NA,TRBJ1-1,TGTGCCAGCTCACCACCGGGGATGAACACTGAAGCTTTCTTT,CASSPPGMNTEAFF
TRBV7-9,few,TRBD1,TRBJ2-3,TGTGCCAGCAGCACGACGACAGGGGGGAGCACAGATACGCAGTATTTT,CASSTTTGGSTDTQYF
TRBV6-1,NA,NA,TRBJ2-5,TGTGCCAGCAGTGGACTCCACCAAGAGACCCAGTACTTC,CASSGLHQETQYF
TRBV21-1,few,NA,TRBJ2-7,TGTGCCAGCAGCACTACAGGGTCCTCCTACGAGCAGTACTTC,CASSTTGSSYEQYF
TRBV25-1,NA,NA,TRBJ2-7,TGTGCCAGCAGTGAATTTTCAGGGCCAGGGGTCGAGCAGTACTTC,CASSEFSGPGVEQYF
TRBV7-8,few,TRBD1,TRBJ2-5,TGTGCCAGCAGCTTAGGAGGAGGGTCAAGACAGGGGAGGGAGACCCAGTACTTC,CASSLGGGSRQGRETQYF
TRBV20-1,many,TRBD1,TRBJ1-1,TGCAGTGCTAGAGGTCGGACAGGGGCGAACACTGAAGCTTTCTTT,CSARGRTGANTEAFF
TRBV6-2/TRBV6-3,few,NA,TRBJ1-6,TGTGCCAGCAGTTACTTGCCAGCTTCTTATAATTCACCCCTCCACTTT,CASSYLPASYNSPLHF
TRBV5-1,NA,TRBD2,TRBJ2-7,TGCGCCAGCAGCTTGGGGGCGGGGGACGAGCAGTACTTC,CASSLGAGDEQYF
TRBV29-1,few,NA,TRBJ2-1,TGCAGCGGATCCCGGGATACAAACAATGAGCAGTTCTTC,CSGSRDTNNEQFF
TRBV7-9,few,TRBD2,TRBJ2-1,TGTGCCAGCAGCCCGACTATCAGCGGGACTAGCGGGGGATCTTACAATGAGCAGTTCTTC,CASSPTISGTSGGSYNEQFF
TRBV4-3,NA,TRBD1,TRBJ1-6,TGCGCCAGCAGCCAAACCTACACAGGGGCCGGTAATTCACCCCTCCACTTT,CASSQTYTGAGNSPLHF
TRBV4-3,NA,NA,TRBJ2-7,TGCGCCAGCAGCCAAGGCAGCTCGCAGGGCCCCTACGAGCAGTACTTC,CASSQGSSQGPYEQYF
TRBV5-1,NA,TRBD2,TRBJ2-7,TGCGCCAGCAGCTTAACTAGCGGGGAGCAGTACTTC,CASSLTSGEQYF
TRBV29-1,few,NA,TRBJ2-7,TGCAGCGTTGGAGACATCACCACCGAGCAGTACTTC,CSVGDITTEQYF